Each of the 22 T cell receptor beta chains below was sequenced from the same sample in a study of blood T cell repertoires in COVID-19. Generated by immunoSEQ multiplex PCR, the TCRdb table keeps only in-frame clones and is missing some. The sample includes 90,000 to 120,000 clones, roughly 82% seen only once; the top ten take about 5%. The sample consisted of peripheral blood. These receptors all come from a man aged 55 to 70 with acute or convalescent COVID-19.

The chain is built from TRBV28 and TRBJ2-5, with TRBD2 identical over 7 bases. This CDR3 spans 15 amino acids. Unmatched junction bases numbered 4, after V lost 1 base and J lost 2 bases. The germline CDR1 and CDR2 sequences are MDHEN and SYDVKM. The CDR3 is CASSLYSSGQETQYF. CDR3 nucleotides: TGTGCCAGCAGTTTATACTCTAGCGGACAAGAGACCCAGTACTTC. The entire variable domain, with the rest obtained from reference TRBV28 and TRBJ2-5, is as follows: DVKVTQSSRYLVKRTGEKVFLECVQDMDHENMFWYRQDPGLGLRLIYFSYDVKMKEKGDIPEGYSVSREKKERFSLILESASTNQTSMYLCASSLYSSGQETQYFGPGTRLLVL.

The chain joins TRBV6-5 to TRBJ1-5; 8 bases map to TRBD1. The junction had 6 bases not matched to a gene; V was cut back by 4 bases and J by 1 base. There are 16 residues in the CDR3. Germline V gene sequence: CDR1 MNHEY, CDR2 SVGAGI. This CDR3 reads CASSSGTGMSNQPQHF. Written as DNA, the CDR3 is TGTGCCAGCAGTTCCGGGACAGGTATGAGCAATCAGCCCCAGCATTTT.

This sequence joins TRBV29-1 and TRBJ2-7; perhaps TRBD1 as D (6 bases). This CDR3 has 14 residues. V gave up 2 bases and J gave up 2 bases, with 13 bases separating them. Germline loops: CDR1 SQVTM, CDR2 ANQGSEA. In DNA form, the CDR3 reads TGCAGCGTTGAAACCCAGGGGCAGGCCTACGAGCAGTACTTC. Protein sequence: CSVETQGQAYEQYF.

The chain uses TRBV3-1 (or the pseudogene TRBV3-2) and TRBJ1-5; D is possibly TRBD1 (6 bases). The V gene lost 4 bases and the J gene lost 1 base, with 17 bases spanning the gap. This CDR3 comprises 17 residues. Germline values: CDR1 LGHDT, CDR2 YNNKEL (reference sequence). CDR3 coding DNA: TGTGCCAGCAGCCCCCATCAAGGACAGATAAGCAATCAGCCCCAGCATTTT. It specifies CASSPHQGQISNQPQHF.

J is TRBJ2-7 and V is TRBV23-1; 7 nucleotides agree with TRBD1. TRBV23-1 is known as an ORF, though its function is uncertain. The CDR3 sequence is 20 residues long. After removal of 2 bases from V and 4 bases from J, the junction contained 23 bases not matched to a gene. The CDR3 is CASSQNSELGTAASKYEQYF. The CDR3, as DNA: TGCGCCAGCAGTCAAAATTCCGAGTTGGGGACAGCCGCTAGCAAATACGAGCAGTACTTC.

This rearrangement joins TRBV29-1 to TRBJ2-3, with 8 bases aligning to TRBD2. The CDR3 spans 12 residues. Germline lookup yields CDR1 SQVTM and CDR2 ANQGSEA. Trimming removed 7 bases from V and 4 bases from J; junction bases left unmatched: 4. The CDR3 sequence is CSGREGADTQYF. In DNA form, the CDR3 reads TGCAGCGGACGGGAGGGGGCAGATACGCAGTATTTT.

V usage is TRBV5-1 and J usage is TRBJ1-2; the match to TRBD1 covers 8 bases. Unmatched junction bases numbered 6, after V lost 0 bases and J lost 8 bases. CDR3 length: 14 residues. CDR1 SGHRS and CDR2 YFSETQ come from the germline V gene. DNA for the CDR3: TGCGCCAGCAGCTTGGAGGACAGGGTAAAAGGCTACACCTTC. Its translation: CASSLEDRVKGYTF.

This clone was detected only once. This chain uses TRBV6-5 with TRBJ1-2, with D maybe TRBD1 (6 bases). Trimming cost V 4 bases and J 4 bases, with 16 bases left between them. The CDR3 has 15 amino acids. Germline CDR1 reads MNHEY; CDR2 reads SVGAGI. DNA for the CDR3: TGTGCCAGCAGTTTCAGGGGTCGGACTTCCTATGGCTACACCTTC. It specifies CASSFRGRTSYGYTF.

The rearrangement uses TRBV7-2 and TRBJ1-6; D remains ambiguous. Trimming pared 0 bases from V and 11 bases from J, leaving 14 bases between. The CDR3 is made up of 15 amino acids. The germline gives CDR1 SGHTA, CDR2 FQGNSA. The CDR3 protein is CASSLAPHSFTPLHF. The CDR3 coding sequence is TGTGCCAGCAGCTTAGCGCCCCACAGCTTCACACCCCTCCACTTT.

The rearrangement joins TRBV11-3 to TRBJ2-5; no reliable D call. V gave up 1 base and J gave up 5 bases, with 14 bases separating them. The CDR3 runs to 15 residues. Germline CDR1 and CDR2: SGHNT and YENEEA. CDR3 region: CASSLVPTNEETQYF. The CDR3 DNA is TGTGCCAGCAGCTTAGTTCCGACAAATGAGGAGACCCAGTACTTC. Together with reference TRBV11-3 and TRBJ2-5, the CDR3 gives the full variable domain: EAGVVQSPRYKIIEKKQPVAFWCNPISGHNTLYWYLQNLGQGPELLIRYENEEAVDDSQLPKDRFSAERLKGVDSTLKIQPAELGDSAVYLCASSLVPTNEETQYFGPGTRLLVL.

V usage is TRBV6-5 and J usage is TRBJ1-4; D gene unclear. The CDR3 extends over 15 amino acids. Germline lookup yields CDR1 MNHEY and CDR2 SVGAGI. The V end was cut by 0 bases, the J end by 7 bases, with 12 bases between. The CDR3: CASSYSFSRLEKLFF. In DNA form, the CDR3 reads TGTGCCAGCAGTTACTCGTTTTCGAGACTTGAAAAACTGTTTTTT.

This clone has just one count. The rearrangement links TRBV2 to TRBJ1-1; unclear D gene. Germline V gene lookup returns CDR1 SNHLY and CDR2 FYNNEI. The CDR3 is 14 residues long. V was cut by 5 bases and J by 3 bases, with 13 bases left in between. CDR3 in DNA: TGTGCCAGCAGTCAGACGCGGGGATACACTGAAGCTTTCTTT. Its protein product is CASSQTRGYTEAFF.

The V gene is TRBV4-2, the J gene TRBJ1-3; D gene ambiguous. Per germline, CDR1 LGHNA and CDR2 YNFKEQ. Trimming left V 1 base short and J 0 bases short, with 13 bases between. The CDR3 is made up of 17 amino acids. This CDR3 reads CASSQGLQVFSGNTIYF. Written as DNA, the CDR3 is TGTGCCAGCAGCCAAGGATTGCAGGTTTTCTCTGGAAACACCATATATTTT.

V is TRBV7-8 and J is TRBJ2-1; 7 nucleotides agree with TRBD2. In germline, CDR1 is SGHVS, CDR2 FQNEAQ. This CDR3 spans 15 amino acids. V gave up 1 base and J gave up 8 bases; unmatched junction bases: 8. The DNA of the CDR3 is TGTGCCAGCAGCTTAGTCGGGGGGAGTGAGTATGAGCAGTTCTTC. This encodes CASSLVGGSEYEQFF.

This sequence joins TRBV15 and TRBJ1-6; TRBD1 aligns across 8 bases. The J segment lost 9 bases and the V segment lost 0 bases, leaving 7 bases of the junction unmatched. CDR3 length equals 16 residues. The germline gives CDR1 LNHNV, CDR2 YYDKDF (reference sequence). The CDR3 protein is CATSRDLDRASSPLHF. In DNA form, the CDR3 reads TGTGCCACCAGCAGAGATCTGGACAGGGCGAGTTCACCCCTCCACTTT.

V usage is TRBV5-4 and J usage is TRBJ2-1, with 12 nucleotides matching TRBD2. The CDR3 has 16 residues. V lost 5 bases, J lost 5 bases, and 8 bases stayed unmatched. Looked up from germline, CDR1 is SGHNT and CDR2 is YYREEE (reference sequence). In nucleotides, the CDR3 is TGTGCCAGCAGTTCCCTAGCGGGGGGGCCCCACAATGAGCAGTTCTTC. It encodes CASSSLAGGPHNEQFF.

V and J are TRBV20-1 and TRBJ2-7, with 12 bases that match TRBD2. The CDR3 has 16 amino acids. CDR1 and CDR2 from the germline V gene are DFQATT and SNEGSKA (reference sequence). With V trimmed by 3 bases and J by 2 bases, 8 bases remained unmatched. The CDR3 nucleotides read TGCAGTGCTAGTCGTCTAGCGGGGGGGCGTGCCTACGAGCAGTACTTC. Its translation: CSASRLAGGRAYEQYF.

The CDR3 is CASSYERGDLYEQYF. Written as DNA, the CDR3 is TGTGCCAGCAGTTACGAGCGGGGGGATCTCTACGAGCAGTACTTC. The V call is TRBV6-2 or TRBV6-3, the J call TRBJ2-7, with 9 bases lining up with TRBD2. This CDR3 has 15 amino acids. The germline CDR1 and CDR2 sequences are MNHEY and SVGEGT. V shed 2 bases, J shed 3 bases, and the junction held 5 bases outside the gene matches.

V usage is TRBV30 and J usage is TRBJ1-2; maybe TRBD1 (6 bases). Germline assignment: CDR1 GTSNPN and CDR2 SVGIG (reference sequence). With 2 bases removed from V and 7 bases from J, the gap between germline ends came to 11 bases. The CDR3 contains 12 residues. CDR3 nucleotide sequence: TGTGCCTGGAGTCCCGAGGGGGTTGGCTACACCTTC. Protein product: CAWSPEGVGYTF. The full variable domain, its missing parts supplied by reference TRBV30 and TRBJ1-2, is SQTIHQWPATLVQPVGSPLSLECTVEGTSNPNLYWYRQAAGRGLQLLFYSVGIGQISSEVPQNLSASRPQDRQFILSSKKLLLSDSGFYLCAWSPEGVGYTFGSGTRLTVV.

The rearrangement uses TRBV10-3 and TRBJ2-2, with D possibly TRBD2 on 6 matching bases. Germline V gene data show CDR1 as ENHRY and CDR2 as SYGVKD. This CDR3 comprises 14 residues. The V end was cut by 6 bases, the J end by 6 bases, with 14 bases between. The CDR3: CAIREPGTAGELFF. The CDR3 DNA sequence: TGTGCCATCAGGGAACCCGGGACTGCCGGGGAGCTGTTTTTT.

This chain joins TRBV6-1 and TRBJ2-3, with D possibly being TRBD1 (5 bases). The CDR3 has 15 amino acids. V lost 3 bases to trimming and J lost 6 bases, with 16 bases between them. Germline CDR1 and CDR2: MNHNS and SASEGT. CDR3: CASSDRDIGSDTQYF. The CDR3 coding sequence is TGTGCCAGCAGTGACAGGGATATTGGTAGTGATACGCAGTATTTT.

In nucleotides, the CDR3 is TGTGCCATCAGCTTACAGGGAAAAGGCACTGAAGCTTTCTTT. Residues: CAISLQGKGTEAFF. V and J are TRBV10-3 and TRBJ1-1, with D possibly TRBD1 on 6 matching bases. V lost 6 bases, J lost 4 bases, and 15 bases lay in between. The CDR3 covers 14 residues. CDR1 ENHRY and CDR2 SYGVKD come from the germline V gene.